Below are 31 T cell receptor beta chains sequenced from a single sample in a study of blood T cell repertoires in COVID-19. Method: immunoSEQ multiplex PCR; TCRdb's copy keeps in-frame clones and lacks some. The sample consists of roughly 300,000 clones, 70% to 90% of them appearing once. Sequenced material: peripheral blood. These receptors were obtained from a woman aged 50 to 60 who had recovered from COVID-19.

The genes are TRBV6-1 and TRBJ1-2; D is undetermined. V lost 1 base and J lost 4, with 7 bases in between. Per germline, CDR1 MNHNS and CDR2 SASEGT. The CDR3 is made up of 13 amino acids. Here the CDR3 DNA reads TGTGCCAGCAGTGAAGGGGCAGCCTATGGCTACACCTTC. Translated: CASSEGAAYGYTF.

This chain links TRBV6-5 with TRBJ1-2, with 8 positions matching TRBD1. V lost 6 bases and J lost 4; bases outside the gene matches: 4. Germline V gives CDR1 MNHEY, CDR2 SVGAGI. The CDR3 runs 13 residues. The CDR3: CASRDRGSYGYTF. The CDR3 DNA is TGTGCCAGCAGAGACAGGGGTTCCTATGGCTACACCTTC.

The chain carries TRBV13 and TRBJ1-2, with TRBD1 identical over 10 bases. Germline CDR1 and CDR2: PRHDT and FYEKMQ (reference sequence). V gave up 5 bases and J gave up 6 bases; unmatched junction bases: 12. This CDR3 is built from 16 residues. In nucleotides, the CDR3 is TGTGCCAGCAGCCCGCCTATGACAGGGGGCGAGGATGGCTACACCTTC. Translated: CASSPPMTGGEDGYTF.

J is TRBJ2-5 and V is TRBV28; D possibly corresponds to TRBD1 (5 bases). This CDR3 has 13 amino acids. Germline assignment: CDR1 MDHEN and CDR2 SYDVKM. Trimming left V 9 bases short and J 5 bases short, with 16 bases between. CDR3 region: CASIAGFRETQYF. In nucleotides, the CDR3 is TGTGCCAGTATCGCAGGGTTTCGGGAGACCCAGTACTTC.

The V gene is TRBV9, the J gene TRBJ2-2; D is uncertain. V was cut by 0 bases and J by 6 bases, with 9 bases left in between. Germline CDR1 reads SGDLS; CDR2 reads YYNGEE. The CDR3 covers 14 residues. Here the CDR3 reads CASSVGQRPGELFF. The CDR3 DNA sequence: TGTGCCAGCAGCGTAGGTCAGCGACCCGGGGAGCTGTTTTTT.

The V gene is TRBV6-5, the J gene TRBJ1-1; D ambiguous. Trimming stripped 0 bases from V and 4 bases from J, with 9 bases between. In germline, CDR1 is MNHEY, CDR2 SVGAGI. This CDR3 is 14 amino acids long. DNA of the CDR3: TGTGCCAGCAGTTACTCGAATAGTGTCACTGAAGCTTTCTTT. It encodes CASSYSNSVTEAFF.

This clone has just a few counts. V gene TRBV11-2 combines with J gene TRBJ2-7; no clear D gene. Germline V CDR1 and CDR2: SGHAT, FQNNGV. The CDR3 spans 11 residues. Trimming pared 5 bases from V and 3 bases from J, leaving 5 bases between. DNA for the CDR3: TGTGCCAGCAGCCCCAGCTACGAGCAGTACTTC. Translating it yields CASSPSYEQYF.

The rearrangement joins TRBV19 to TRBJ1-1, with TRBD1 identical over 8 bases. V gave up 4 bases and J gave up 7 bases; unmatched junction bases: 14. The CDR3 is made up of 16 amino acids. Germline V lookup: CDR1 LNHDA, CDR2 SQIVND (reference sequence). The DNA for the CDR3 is TGTGCCAGTAGTAGGTCTCGAGACAGGGGATTTAATGAAGCTTTCTTT. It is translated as CASSRSRDRGFNEAFF.

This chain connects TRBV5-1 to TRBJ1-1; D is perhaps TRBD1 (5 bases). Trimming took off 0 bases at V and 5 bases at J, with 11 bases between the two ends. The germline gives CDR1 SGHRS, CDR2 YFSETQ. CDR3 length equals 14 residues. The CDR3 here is CASSLVGVGTEAFF. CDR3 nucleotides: TGCGCCAGCAGCTTGGTAGGGGTGGGAACTGAAGCTTTCTTT. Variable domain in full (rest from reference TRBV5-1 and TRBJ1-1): KAGVTQTPRYLIKTRGQQVTLSCSPISGHRSVSWYQQTPGQGLQFLFEYFSETQRNKGNFPGRFSGRQFSNSRSEMNVSTLELGDSALYLCASSLVGVGTEAFFGQGTRLTVV.

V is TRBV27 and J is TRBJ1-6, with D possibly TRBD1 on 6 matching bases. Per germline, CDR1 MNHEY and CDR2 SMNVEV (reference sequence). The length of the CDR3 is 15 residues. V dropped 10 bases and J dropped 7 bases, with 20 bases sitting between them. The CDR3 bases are TGTGCCACCCAATCCGGGAGGGGGAGAAATTCACCCCTCCACTTT. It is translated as CATQSGRGRNSPLHF.

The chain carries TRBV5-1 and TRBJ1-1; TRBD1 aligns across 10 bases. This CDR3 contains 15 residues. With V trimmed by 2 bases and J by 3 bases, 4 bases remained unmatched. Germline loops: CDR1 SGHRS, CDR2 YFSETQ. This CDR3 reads CASSFRDRGDTEAFF. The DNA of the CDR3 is TGCGCCAGCAGCTTCCGGGACAGGGGAGACACTGAAGCTTTCTTT.

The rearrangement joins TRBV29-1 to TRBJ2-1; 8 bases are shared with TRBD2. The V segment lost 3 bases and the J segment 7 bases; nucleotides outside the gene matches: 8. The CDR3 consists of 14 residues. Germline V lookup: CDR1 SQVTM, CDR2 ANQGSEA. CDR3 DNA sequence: TGCAGCGTTGATATGACTAGCGCCCTGAATGAGCAGTTCTTC. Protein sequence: CSVDMTSALNEQFF.

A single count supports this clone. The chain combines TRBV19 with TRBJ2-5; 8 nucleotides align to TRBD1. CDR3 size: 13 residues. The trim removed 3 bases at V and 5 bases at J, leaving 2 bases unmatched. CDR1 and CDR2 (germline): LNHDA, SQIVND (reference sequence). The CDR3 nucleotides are TGTGCCAGTAGTATCAGACAGGGGGAGACCCAGTACTTC. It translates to CASSIRQGETQYF.

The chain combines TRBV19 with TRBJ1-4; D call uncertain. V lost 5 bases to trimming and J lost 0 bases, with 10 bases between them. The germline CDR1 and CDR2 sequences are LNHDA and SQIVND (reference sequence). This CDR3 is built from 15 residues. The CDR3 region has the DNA TGTGCCAGTAGTTTCTTTTCGGCAACTAATGAAAAACTGTTTTTT. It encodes CASSFFSATNEKLFF.

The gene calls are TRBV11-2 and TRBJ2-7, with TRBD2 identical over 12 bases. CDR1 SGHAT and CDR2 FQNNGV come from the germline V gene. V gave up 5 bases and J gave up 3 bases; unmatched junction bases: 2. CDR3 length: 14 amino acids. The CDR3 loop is CASSMTSGSYEQYF. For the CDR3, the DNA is TGTGCCAGCAGCATGACTAGCGGGAGCTACGAGCAGTACTTC.

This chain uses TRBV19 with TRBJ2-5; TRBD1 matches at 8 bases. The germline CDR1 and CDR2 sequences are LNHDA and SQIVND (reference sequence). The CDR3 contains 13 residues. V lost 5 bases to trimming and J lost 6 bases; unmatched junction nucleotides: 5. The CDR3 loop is CASSATGAQTQYF. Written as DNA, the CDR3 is TGTGCCAGTAGTGCGACAGGGGCGCAGACCCAGTACTTC.

The CDR3 region is CASSLGDRDQETQYF. For the CDR3, the DNA is TGCGCCAGCAGCTTGGGGGACAGAGACCAAGAGACCCAGTACTTC. The genes are TRBV5-1 and TRBJ2-5; 7 bases agree with TRBD1. The germline gives CDR1 SGHRS, CDR2 YFSETQ. V gave up 0 bases and J gave up 0 bases; unmatched junction bases: 2. CDR3 length: 15 residues.

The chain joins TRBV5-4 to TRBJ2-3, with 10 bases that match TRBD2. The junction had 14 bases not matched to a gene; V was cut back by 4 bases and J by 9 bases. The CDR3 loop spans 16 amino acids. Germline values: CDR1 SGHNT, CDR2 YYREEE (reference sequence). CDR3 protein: CASSLPFGAGGPTQYF. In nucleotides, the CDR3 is TGTGCCAGCAGCCTCCCTTTTGGAGCGGGGGGGCCGACGCAGTATTTT.

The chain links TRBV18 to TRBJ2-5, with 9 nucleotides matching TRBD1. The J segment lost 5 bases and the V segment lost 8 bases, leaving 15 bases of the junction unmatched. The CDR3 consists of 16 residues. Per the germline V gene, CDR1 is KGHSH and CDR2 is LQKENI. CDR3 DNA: TGTGCCAGCGACCTCACGCCCGGACAGGGGTGGGAGACCCAGTACTTC. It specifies CASDLTPGQGWETQYF.

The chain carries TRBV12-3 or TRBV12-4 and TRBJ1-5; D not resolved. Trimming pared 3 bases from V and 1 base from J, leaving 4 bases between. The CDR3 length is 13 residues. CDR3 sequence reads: CASSFLSNQPQHF. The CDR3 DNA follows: TGTGCCAGCAGTTTCTTAAGCAATCAGCCCCAGCATTTT.

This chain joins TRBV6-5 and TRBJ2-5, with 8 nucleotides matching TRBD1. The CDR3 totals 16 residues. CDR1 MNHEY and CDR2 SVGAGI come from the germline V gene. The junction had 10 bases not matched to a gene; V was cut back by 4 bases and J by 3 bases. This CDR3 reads CASSFSTGVREETQYF. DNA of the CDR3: TGTGCCAGCAGTTTTTCGACAGGGGTCAGGGAAGAGACCCAGTACTTC.

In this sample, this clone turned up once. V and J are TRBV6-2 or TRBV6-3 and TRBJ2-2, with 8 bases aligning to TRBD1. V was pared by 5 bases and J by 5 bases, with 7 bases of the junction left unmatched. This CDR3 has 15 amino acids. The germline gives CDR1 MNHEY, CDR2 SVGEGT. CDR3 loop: CASSRQGIGTGELFF. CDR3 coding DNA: TGTGCCAGCAGTCGACAGGGGATTGGAACCGGGGAGCTGTTTTTT.

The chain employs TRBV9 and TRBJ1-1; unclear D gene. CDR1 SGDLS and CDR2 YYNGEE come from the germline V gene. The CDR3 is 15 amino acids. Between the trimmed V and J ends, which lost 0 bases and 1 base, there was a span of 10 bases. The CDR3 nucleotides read TGTGCCAGCAGCGTAGGAGGCGAGCCGAACACTGAAGCTTTCTTT. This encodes CASSVGGEPNTEAFF.

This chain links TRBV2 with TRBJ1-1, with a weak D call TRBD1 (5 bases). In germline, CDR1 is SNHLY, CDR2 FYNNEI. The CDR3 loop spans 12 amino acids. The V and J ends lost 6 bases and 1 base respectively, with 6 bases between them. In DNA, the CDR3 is TGTGCCAGCAGGACAGAGAACACTGAAGCTTTCTTT. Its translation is CASRTENTEAFF.

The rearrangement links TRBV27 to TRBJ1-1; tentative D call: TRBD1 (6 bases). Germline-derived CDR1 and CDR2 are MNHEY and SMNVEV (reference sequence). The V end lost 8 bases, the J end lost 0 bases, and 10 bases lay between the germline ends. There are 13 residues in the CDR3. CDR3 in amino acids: CASQGNMNTEAFF. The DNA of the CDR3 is TGTGCCAGCCAGGGGAATATGAACACTGAAGCTTTCTTT.

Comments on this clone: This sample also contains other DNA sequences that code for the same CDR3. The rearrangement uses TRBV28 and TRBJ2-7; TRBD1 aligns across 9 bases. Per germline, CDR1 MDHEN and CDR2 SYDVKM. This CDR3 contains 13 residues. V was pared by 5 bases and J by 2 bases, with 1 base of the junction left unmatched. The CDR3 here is CASSRQGAYEQYF. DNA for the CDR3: TGTGCCAGCAGTCGACAGGGGGCCTACGAGCAGTACTTC.

CDR3 in amino acids: CSLSGGTSGRGEQFF. CDR3 in DNA: TGCAGCCTCAGTGGAGGGACTAGCGGGAGGGGTGAGCAGTTCTTC. This chain links TRBV29-1 with TRBJ2-1; 16 bases are shared with TRBD2. Per the germline V gene, CDR1 is SQVTM and CDR2 is ANQGSEA. Germline trimming cut 8 bases from V and 9 bases from J; bases unmatched to any gene: 10. This CDR3 has 15 residues.

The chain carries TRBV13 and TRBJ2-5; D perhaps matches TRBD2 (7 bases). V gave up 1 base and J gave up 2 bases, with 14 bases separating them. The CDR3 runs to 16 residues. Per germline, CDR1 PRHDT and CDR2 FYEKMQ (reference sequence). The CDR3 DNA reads TGTGCCAGCAGCTTAGTGAGGGGGGGCCGTCAAGAGACCCAGTACTTC. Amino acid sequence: CASSLVRGGRQETQYF.

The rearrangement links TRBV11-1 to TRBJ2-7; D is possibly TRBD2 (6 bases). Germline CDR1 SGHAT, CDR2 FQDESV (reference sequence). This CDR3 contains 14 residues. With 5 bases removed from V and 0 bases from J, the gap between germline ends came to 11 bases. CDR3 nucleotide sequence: TGTGCCAGCAGCCCCGGGGGTCGCTCCTACGAGCAGTACTTC. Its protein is CASSPGGRSYEQYF.

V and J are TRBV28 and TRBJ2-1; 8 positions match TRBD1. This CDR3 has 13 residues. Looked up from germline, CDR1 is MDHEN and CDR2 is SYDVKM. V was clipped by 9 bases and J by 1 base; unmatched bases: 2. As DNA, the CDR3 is TGTGCCAGTACAGGGGGTTCCTACAATGAGCAGTTCTTC. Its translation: CASTGGSYNEQFF. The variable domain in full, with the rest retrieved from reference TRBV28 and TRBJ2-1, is DVKVTQSSRYLVKRTGEKVFLECVQDMDHENMFWYRQDPGLGLRLIYFSYDVKMKEKGDIPEGYSVSREKKERFSLILESASTNQTSMYLCASTGGSYNEQFFGPGTRLTVL.

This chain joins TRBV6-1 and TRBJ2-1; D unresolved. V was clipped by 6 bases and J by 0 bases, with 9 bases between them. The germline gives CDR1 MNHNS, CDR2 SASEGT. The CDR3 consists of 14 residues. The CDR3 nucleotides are TGTGCCAGCAGCCCCCCGAGCTCCTACAATGAGCAGTTCTTC. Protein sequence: CASSPPSSYNEQFF.